The 2 T cell receptor beta chains below all came from one sample that was sequenced in a study of T cells in Graves' hyperthyroidism and ophthalmopathy. RNA transcripts provided the source from which TCR beta CDR3 regions were amplified. HTBI primers drove first-round RT-PCR of the TCR CDR3. TCRdb re-derived calls from the multiplex PCR reads in MiXCR, one entry per CDR3 protein. Among more than 75,000 distinct CDR3 sequences, roughly half were seen once, and the ten largest hold less than 30%. The sequenced material came from blood. All receptors derive from a woman aged 40 to 55 with Graves' hyperthyroidism.

This clonotype has at least ten counts. The rearrangement joins TRBV7-6 to TRBJ2-5, with D possibly TRBD2 on 5 matching bases. Germline assignment: CDR1 SGHVS and CDR2 FNYEAQ. Trimming removed 4 bases from V and 1 base from J, with 16 bases in between. The CDR3 is 16 residues long. The CDR3 nucleotides are TGTGCCAGCAGCTACGGGGTTTGGGGATCCCAAGAGACCCAGTACTTC. This gives the protein CASSYGVWGSQETQYF.

Notes on this clonotype: Compared with germline, one end of the junction differs, possibly owing to a read error. This chain connects TRBV7-2 to TRBJ2-7, with 9 positions matching TRBD1. Germline loops: CDR1 SGHTA, CDR2 FQGNSA. The CDR3 is 13 residues long. The CDR3: CASSGTGNLEQYF. For the CDR3, the DNA is TGCGCCAGCAGCGGGACAGGGAATTTGGAGCAGTACTTC. Full variable domain (outside the CDR3, taken from reference TRBV7-2 and TRBJ2-7): GAGVSQSPSNKVTEKGKDVELRCDPISGHTALYWYRQSLGQGLEFLIYFQGNSAPDKSGLPSDRFSAERTGGSVSTLTIQRTQQEDSAVYLCASSGTGNLEQYFGPGTRLTVT.